The 30 T cell receptor beta chains reported below all come from one sample, sequenced in a study of T cell repertoires in ileal Crohn's disease. Some clones are missing from TCRdb's copy, which holds only in-frame ones; the method was immunoSEQ multiplex PCR. The repertoire holds some 14,000 clones, with less than 90% as singletons. Sequencing was carried out using ileal tissue. Receptors were obtained from an adult with Crohn's disease.

V usage is TRBV5-8 and J usage is TRBJ2-1; 8 bases fit TRBD1. CDR3 length equals 17 residues. The germline V gene encodes CDR1 SGHTS and CDR2 YDEGEE. The V gene end was trimmed by 2 bases and the J gene end by 8 bases; junction bases not matched to a gene: 15. CDR3 loop: CASSLLPRGRVVDEQFF. The CDR3 DNA follows: TGTGCCAGCAGCTTACTACCCAGGGGGCGCGTTGTTGATGAGCAGTTCTTC.

The V and J genes are TRBV10-3 and TRBJ1-2, with D hard to call. The CDR3 sequence is 15 residues long. V gave up 0 bases and J gave up 8 bases, with 16 bases separating them. Germline CDR1 reads ENHRY; CDR2 reads SYGVKD. The CDR3: CAISESLGPSVGYTF. The CDR3, as DNA: TGTGCCATCAGTGAGTCGTTAGGGCCTAGCGTGGGCTACACCTTC.

Turning to this clone: A junction end diverges from the germline sequence, so it may reflect a read error. The V call is TRBV6-1, the J call TRBJ2-7; TRBD2 agrees at 8 bases. CDR3 length equals 13 residues. Germline V gene lookup returns CDR1 MNHNS and CDR2 SASEGT. The CDR3 bases are TGTGCCAGCAGTGAAATCGCGGGGGGCGGGAGGAACTTC. Protein: CASSEIAGGGRNF.

The J gene is TRBJ2-2, the V gene TRBV30, with D tentatively TRBD2 (6 bases). Germline CDR1 is GTSNPN and CDR2 is SVGIG (reference sequence). V was trimmed by 2 bases and J by 1 base, leaving 14 bases between them. The length of the CDR3 is 16 residues. The CDR3 loop is CAWSIPRGWNTGELFF. The CDR3 DNA follows: TGTGCCTGGAGTATCCCACGGGGGTGGAACACCGGGGAGCTGTTTTTT.

This rearrangement joins TRBV7-8 to TRBJ2-2, with 11 positions matching TRBD2. This CDR3 region has 17 residues. V gave up 5 bases and J gave up 0 bases; unmatched junction bases: 5. Germline values: CDR1 SGHVS, CDR2 FQNEAQ. The CDR3 nucleotides read TGTGCCAGCAGCGAACTAGCGGGGGCGACGAACACCGGGGAGCTGTTTTTT. It translates to CASSELAGATNTGELFF.

On this clone itself: The sample holds other DNA sequences that translate to the same CDR3. The chain links TRBV2 to TRBJ1-5, with 7 bases that match TRBD1. Germline CDR1 is SNHLY and CDR2 is FYNNEI. V lost 2 bases, J lost 6 bases, and 1 base stayed unmatched. This CDR3 region has 13 residues. CDR3 sequence (DNA): TGTGCCAGCAGTGAACAGGGGGGTCAGCCCCAGCATTTT. Amino acid sequence: CASSEQGGQPQHF.

This chain links TRBV6-1 with TRBJ2-1, with D maybe TRBD2 (5 bases). This CDR3 is built from 17 residues. The germline gives CDR1 MNHNS, CDR2 SASEGT. Trimming took off 9 bases at V and 8 bases at J, with 29 bases between the two ends. The CDR3 is CASSEDRPAGRVYEQFF. CDR3 bases: TGTGCCAGTAGCGAAGACCGACCGGCTGGCCGGGTTTATGAGCAGTTCTTC.

This clone is classed as medium-sized. This chain joins TRBV5-1 and TRBJ1-3, with D possibly being TRBD1 (5 bases). Germline V gene lookup returns CDR1 SGHRS and CDR2 YFSETQ. The length of the CDR3 is 14 residues. V shed 2 bases and J shed 4 bases, with 10 bases lying between them. The CDR3 DNA follows: TGCGCCAGCAGCTTAGACAGCTTCGGAAACACCATATATTTT. Translated: CASSLDSFGNTIYF.

This chain's CDR3 is CAISRQGLTDTQYF. CDR3 DNA: TGTGCCATCAGCCGACAGGGGCTGACAGATACGCAGTATTTT. The chain has TRBV10-3 and TRBJ2-3, with TRBD1 matching over 8 bases. V gave up 6 bases and J gave up 3 bases; unmatched junction bases: 5. The CDR3 contains 14 residues. Germline assignment: CDR1 ENHRY and CDR2 SYGVKD.

This clone was seen a handful of times. V gene TRBV7-9 combines with J gene TRBJ1-6; D is undetermined. CDR1 is SEHNR, CDR2 FQNEAQ, per germline (reference sequence). Trimming took 2 bases from V and 6 from J, leaving 14 bases between them. This CDR3 spans 16 amino acids. The CDR3 loop reads CASSLSIDYGNSPLHF. The CDR3 region has the DNA TGTGCCAGCAGCTTATCGATCGATTACGGTAATTCACCCCTCCACTTT. Using reference TRBV7-9 and TRBJ1-6 for the parts outside the CDR3, the full variable domain is DTGVSQNPRHKITKRGQNVTFRCDPISEHNRLYWYRQTLGQGPEFLTYFQNEAQLEKSRLLSDRFSAERPKGSFSTLEIQRTEQGDSAMYLCASSLSIDYGNSPLHFGNGTRLTVT.

The chain carries TRBV19 and TRBJ1-2; D remains unclear. The CDR3 sequence is 11 residues long. The V gene lost 5 bases and the J gene lost 8 bases, with 9 bases spanning the gap. Germline loops: CDR1 LNHDA, CDR2 SQIVND (reference sequence). This CDR3 is CASSQAMGYTF. CDR3 nucleotides: TGTGCCAGTAGTCAGGCAATGGGCTACACCTTC.

This sequence joins TRBV7-9 and TRBJ2-2; maybe TRBD2 (5 bases). This CDR3 is 14 amino acids long. Germline V gene data show CDR1 as SEHNR and CDR2 as FQNEAQ (reference sequence). With 4 bases removed from V and 1 base from J, the gap between germline ends came to 7 bases. The CDR3 reads CASSSSGNTGELFF. The DNA for the CDR3 is TGTGCCAGCAGCTCCAGCGGGAACACCGGGGAGCTGTTTTTT.

The chain is built from TRBV6-5 and TRBJ2-7, with TRBD2 matching over 11 bases. Trimming at V came to 5 bases and at J to 12 bases, leaving 15 bases not matched to a gene. The V gene's germline CDR1 is MNHEY and CDR2 SVGAGI. This CDR3 has 15 amino acids. This chain's CDR3 is CASSPGLAGGTGAYF. CDR3 bases: TGTGCCAGCAGTCCCGGGCTAGCGGGGGGTACCGGGGCGTACTTC.

CDR3 sequence reads: CSVGTGPYEQYF. In DNA, the CDR3 is TGCAGCGTCGGGACAGGCCCCTACGAGCAGTACTTC. This chain links TRBV29-1 with TRBJ2-7; 8 bases are shared with TRBD1. V dropped 6 bases and J dropped 2; count of bases not matched to a gene: 3. Germline V gene sequence: CDR1 SQVTM, CDR2 ANQGSEA. This CDR3 comprises 12 residues.

The chain recombines TRBV15 with TRBJ2-7; D may be TRBD2 (7 bases). Per germline, CDR1 LNHNV and CDR2 YYDKDF (reference sequence). The ends were cut back, 4 bases at V and 2 bases at J, with 15 bases in the middle. The CDR3 runs to 15 residues. The CDR3, as DNA: TGTGCCACCAGCAATAGAAAAGGGGGGGCCTACGAGCAGTACTTC. It specifies CATSNRKGGAYEQYF.

V is TRBV9 and J is TRBJ2-2, with TRBD1 identical over 10 bases. This CDR3 is built from 15 residues. The germline gives CDR1 SGDLS, CDR2 YYNGEE. J lost 5 bases, V lost 4 bases, and 5 bases had no gene match. CDR3 sequence: CASSLRTGGTGELFF. As DNA, the CDR3 is TGTGCCAGCAGCCTCCGGACAGGGGGTACCGGGGAGCTGTTTTTT.

The J gene is TRBJ2-7, the V gene TRBV28; 8 bases are shared with TRBD1. Looked up from germline, CDR1 is MDHEN and CDR2 is SYDVKM. V gave up 11 bases and J gave up 7 bases; unmatched junction bases: 19. The CDR3 has 15 residues. CDR3 in DNA: TGTGCCGCCACGCCCGCCCCGGACAGGGCGCCTGAGCAGTACTTC. Protein product: CAATPAPDRAPEQYF.

V and J are TRBV5-1 and TRBJ1-1; TRBD1 might be the D (5 bases). The CDR3 spans 15 residues. V lost 4 bases to trimming and J lost 0 bases, with 13 bases between them. CDR1 is SGHRS and CDR2 is YFSETQ in the germline V gene. The CDR3 loop reads CASSPSGTVNTEAFF. DNA for the CDR3: TGCGCCAGCAGCCCAAGCGGGACGGTGAACACTGAAGCTTTCTTT. Combining the CDR3 with reference TRBV5-1 and TRBJ1-1 gives the whole variable domain KAGVTQTPRYLIKTRGQQVTLSCSPISGHRSVSWYQQTPGQGLQFLFEYFSETQRNKGNFPGRFSGRQFSNSRSEMNVSTLELGDSALYLCASSPSGTVNTEAFFGQGTRLTVV.

V gene TRBV28 combines with J gene TRBJ2-1, with 7 bases lining up with TRBD1. V was pared by 2 bases and J by 11 bases, with 12 bases of the junction left unmatched. The germline gives CDR1 MDHEN, CDR2 SYDVKM. CDR3 length equals 15 residues. Written as DNA, the CDR3 is TGTGCCAGCAGTTTAGGGATGGCCAGGGGGAATAAGCAGTTCTTC. Translated: CASSLGMARGNKQFF.

The chain uses TRBV5-5 and TRBJ2-7, with D possibly TRBD1 on 6 matching bases. The V end was cut by 4 bases, the J end by 3 bases, with 17 bases between. The CDR3 runs to 15 residues. Germline CDR1 and CDR2: SGHKS and YYEKEE (reference sequence). DNA for the CDR3: TGTGCCAGCAGCCTGCGGGTTCGGACAGTCTACGAGCAGTACTTC. Translating gives CASSLRVRTVYEQYF.

This sequence joins TRBV4-2 and TRBJ2-7; the D gene is possibly TRBD1 (6 bases). Germline V gives CDR1 LGHNA, CDR2 YNFKEQ. The V and J ends lost 2 bases and 0 bases respectively, with 11 bases between them. The CDR3 contains 15 residues. CDR3 residues: CASSQRTENSYEQYF. Here the CDR3 DNA reads TGTGCCAGCAGCCAACGGACAGAGAACTCCTACGAGCAGTACTTC.

This chain connects TRBV2 to TRBJ2-2, with 8 nucleotides matching TRBD1. After removal of 1 base from V and 6 bases from J, the junction contained 7 bases not matched to a gene. Germline CDR1 and CDR2: SNHLY and FYNNEI. This CDR3 region has 16 residues. CDR3 DNA sequence: TGTGCCAGCAGTGAAGGTGGGACAGGTCAGGCCGGGGAGCTGTTTTTT. Translated, it gives CASSEGGTGQAGELFF.

The chain recombines TRBV18 with TRBJ2-7; 10 bases line up with TRBD2. Germline V lookup: CDR1 KGHSH, CDR2 LQKENI. The CDR3 runs 16 residues. V lost 5 bases, J lost 3 bases, and 10 bases stayed unmatched. The CDR3 coding sequence is TGTGCCAGCTCAAAGACTAGCGGGTCCCTCGGCTACGAGCAGTACTTC. It yields the protein CASSKTSGSLGYEQYF.

Remarks on this clone: The junction does not match germline at one end; this may be a read error. The same CDR3 arises from other DNA sequences in this sample as well. The J gene is TRBJ1-3, the V gene TRBV9; TRBD1 might be the D (5 bases). CDR3 length: 15 amino acids. The germline CDR1 and CDR2 sequences are SGDLS and YYNGEE. The CDR3 nucleotides are TGCGCCAGCAGCGTAAGGGGTTCCTCTGGAAACACCATATATTTT. Translation: CASSVRGSSGNTIYF.

The V call is TRBV28, the J call TRBJ2-5; perhaps TRBD1 as D (6 bases). Germline CDR1 reads MDHEN; CDR2 reads SYDVKM. The CDR3 is 14 residues long. Trimming removed 5 bases from V and 7 bases from J, with 17 bases in between. CDR3 protein: CASSPRRQGRTQYF. CDR3 coding DNA: TGTGCCAGCAGTCCTAGGAGGCAGGGGAGGACCCAGTACTTC.

This CDR3 is CASSSGEGSYNEQFF. The CDR3 DNA reads TGTGCCAGCAGTTCCGGGGAGGGGTCCTACAATGAGCAGTTCTTC. V is TRBV6-1 and J is TRBJ2-1; 7 positions agree with TRBD2. From germline, CDR1 is MNHNS and CDR2 SASEGT. V shed 5 bases and J 1 base; nucleotides not matched to a gene: 5. The CDR3 has 15 amino acids.

This rearrangement joins TRBV27 to TRBJ2-5; D possibly corresponds to TRBD1 (5 bases). This CDR3 has 14 amino acids. Trimming pared 6 bases from V and 3 bases from J, leaving 14 bases between. Germline CDR1 is MNHEY and CDR2 is SMNVEV (reference sequence). The CDR3 spells CASSLGLDKETQYF. The CDR3 DNA reads TGTGCCAGCAGCCTGGGGCTGGATAAAGAGACCCAGTACTTC.

The chain combines TRBV6-6 with TRBJ2-5, with 9 bases fitting TRBD1. Germline V gene sequence: CDR1 MNHNY, CDR2 SVGAGI (reference sequence). V was clipped by 4 bases and J by 4 bases; unmatched bases: 4. The CDR3 is made up of 14 amino acids. The CDR3 is CASSSLDRGETQYF. In nucleotides, the CDR3 is TGTGCCAGCAGTTCACTGGACAGGGGAGAGACCCAGTACTTC.

J is TRBJ2-5 and V is TRBV5-8; perhaps TRBD2 as D (6 bases). V lost 0 bases to trimming and J lost 4 bases, with 16 bases between them. Germline V CDR1 and CDR2: SGHTS, YDEGEE. The CDR3 extends over 16 amino acids. The CDR3 protein is CASSLVLRGRGETQYF. In DNA form, the CDR3 reads TGTGCCAGCAGCTTGGTTTTGCGGGGCCGGGGAGAGACCCAGTACTTC.

This clone was counted only a few times. The chain recombines TRBV4-3 with TRBJ1-6, with a tentative D call TRBD1 (6 bases). Germline assignment: CDR1 LGHNA and CDR2 YSLEER. This CDR3 has 15 amino acids. V lost 1 base and J 9 bases, leaving 13 bases between the germline ends. The CDR3 nucleotides are TGCGCCAGCAGCCAAGCGCGGGGGCAGGGTTCACCCCTCCACTTT. Its translation: CASSQARGQGSPLHF.